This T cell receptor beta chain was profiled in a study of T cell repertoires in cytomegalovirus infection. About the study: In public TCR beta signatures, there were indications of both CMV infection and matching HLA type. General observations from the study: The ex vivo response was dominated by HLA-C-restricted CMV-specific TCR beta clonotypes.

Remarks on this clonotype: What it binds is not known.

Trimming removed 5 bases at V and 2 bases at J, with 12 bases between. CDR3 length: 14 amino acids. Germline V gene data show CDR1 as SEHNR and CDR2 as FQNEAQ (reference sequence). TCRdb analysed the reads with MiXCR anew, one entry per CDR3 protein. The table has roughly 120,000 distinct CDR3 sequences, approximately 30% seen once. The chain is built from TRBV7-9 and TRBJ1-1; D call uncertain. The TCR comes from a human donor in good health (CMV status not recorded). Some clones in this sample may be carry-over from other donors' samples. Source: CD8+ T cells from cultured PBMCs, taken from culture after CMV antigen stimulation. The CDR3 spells CASSPGRANTEAFF. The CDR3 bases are TGTGCCAGCAGCCCCGGAAGAGCTAACACTGAAGCTTTCTTT.